Listed below are T cell receptor beta chains from one sample, sequenced in a study of graft-versus-host responses after intestinal transplantation. This table comes from immunoSEQ multiplex PCR, and its TCRdb copy is limited to in-frame clones, with some not included. This table has around 69,000 clones, nearly 90% appearing once. Antigen specificity for these receptors is unknown. The sequencing used unstimulated CD8+ T cells sorted from spleen or lymph node cells, collected before transplant. The receptor set was obtained from a human donor who was the organ donor for an intestinal transplant. Each CDR3 is given without its conserved first and last residue. Size is omitted from some rows. Given values are once, few, many or a class for expanded clones.

J: TRBJ1-3
V: TRBV7-8
size: once
CDR3: ASSPLLRGDSSGNTIY

J: TRBJ1-1
V: TRBV5-4
size: NA
CDR3: ASSWGTGEAF

J: TRBJ1-3
V: TRBV2
size: once
CDR3: ASSEAEDRMENTIY

J: TRBJ2-1
V: TRBV4-1
size: NA
CDR3: ASSQERNTMTQSLINEQF

J: TRBJ2-5
V: TRBV10-2
size: NA
CDR3: ASSDGQGAQETQY

J: TRBJ1-1
V: TRBV7-9
size: NA
CDR3: ASSLYSEAF

J: TRBJ2-2
V: TRBV27
size: NA
CDR3: ASSLYTAGQNTGELF

J: TRBJ1-1
V: TRBV6-5
size: few
CDR3: ASSPMTDTEAF

J: TRBJ2-1
V: TRBV7-9
size: once
CDR3: ASSSLATHEQF

J: TRBJ2-2
V: TRBV4-2
size: NA
CDR3: ASSQDLRAGVTTGELF

J: TRBJ2-3
V: TRBV5-1
size: once
CDR3: ASSLGDTRTDTQY

J: TRBJ1-4
V: TRBV10-1
size: NA
CDR3: ASILSPPTSKSEKLF

J: TRBJ2-2
V: TRBV7-8
size: NA
CDR3: ASSLPEGDTGELF

J: TRBJ1-2
V: TRBV14
size: NA
CDR3: ASSISSGNFNYGYT

J: TRBJ2-1
V: TRBV6-5
size: NA
CDR3: ASRPQEYNEQF

J: TRBJ1-3
V: TRBV6-5
size: NA
CDR3: ASRLGTGKGNTIY

J: TRBJ1-4
V: TRBV7-6
size: NA
CDR3: ASSLLVRGLNEKLF

J: TRBJ2-1
V: TRBV11-3
size: NA
CDR3: ASSLGLLSGGSSYNEQF

J: TRBJ2-5
V: TRBV6-1
size: NA
CDR3: ASRSSGEYQETQY

J: TRBJ2-1
V: TRBV30
size: few
CDR3: AWMGFREEQF

J: TRBJ2-1
V: TRBV4-2
size: NA
CDR3: ASSQSSNEQF

J: TRBJ2-3
V: TRBV14
size: once
CDR3: ASSQRQNTQY

J: TRBJ2-1
V: TRBV2
size: NA
CDR3: ASSSGLHEQF

J: TRBJ1-2
V: TRBV6-6
size: NA
CDR3: ASSYEQSNYGYT

J: TRBJ2-1
V: TRBV7-9
size: NA
CDR3: ASRETGTGNNEQF

J: TRBJ1-2
V: TRBV7-9
size: NA
CDR3: ASSPYPGTHYGYT

J: TRBJ2-5
V: TRBV4-3
size: NA
CDR3: ASSQDLAGTQETQY

J: TRBJ2-2
V: TRBV15
size: NA
CDR3: ATSRGDKNTGELF

J: TRBJ1-1
V: TRBV9
size: NA
CDR3: ASSVGSGGTEAF

J: TRBJ1-4
V: TRBV10-2
size: once
CDR3: ASSQRGIPVGEKLF

J: TRBJ2-1
V: TRBV28
size: NA
CDR3: ASSPGGGEQF

J: TRBJ1-1
V: TRBV9
size: NA
CDR3: ASSVGSGGAF

J: TRBJ1-1
V: TRBV6-1
size: few
CDR3: ASSTMQGEATEAF

J: TRBJ1-1
V: TRBV4-1
size: NA
CDR3: ASSTTGTREAF

J: TRBJ1-2
V: TRBV5-4
size: NA
CDR3: ASSPRTGGNWYGYT

J: TRBJ2-6
V: TRBV7-4
size: NA
CDR3: ASSFGGAPSGANVLT

J: TRBJ2-3
V: TRBV27
size: NA
CDR3: ASRAAGGFTDTQY

J: TRBJ1-5
V: TRBV28
size: few
CDR3: ASRDRISNQPQH

J: TRBJ1-2
V: TRBV4-3
size: NA
CDR3: ASSLFSGAYYYGYT

J: TRBJ2-1
V: TRBV10-1
size: NA
CDR3: ASSEASGVLNEQF

J: TRBJ2-2
V: TRBV2
size: NA
CDR3: ASKLQEGYTGELF

J: TRBJ1-1
V: TRBV4-3
size: NA
CDR3: ASSERQVGLGNTEAF

J: TRBJ1-1
V: TRBV9
size: NA
CDR3: ASSVGGAGEAF

J: TRBJ1-1
V: TRBV5-1
size: NA
CDR3: ASRQTDRGDTEAF

J: TRBJ1-2
V: TRBV5-4
size: NA
CDR3: ASSFGEPGYT

J: TRBJ1-2
V: TRBV4-3
size: few
CDR3: ASSQSYGDYGYT

J: TRBJ2-1
V: TRBV4-1
size: NA
CDR3: ASSQEDWASGGIGKYNEQF

J: TRBJ2-1
V: TRBV10-3
size: NA
CDR3: AISESAVLNEQF

J: TRBJ2-3
V: TRBV5-4
size: NA
CDR3: ASSLAGGGATDTQY

J: TRBJ2-1
V: TRBV29-1
size: NA
CDR3: SGIRGGDNEQF

J: TRBJ1-1
V: TRBV5-6
size: NA
CDR3: ASSLATGRTEAF

J: TRBJ2-5
V: TRBV27
size: NA
CDR3: ASSLYRAETQY

J: TRBJ1-1
V: TRBV11-2
size: NA
CDR3: ASSLALGGAEAF

J: TRBJ1-2
V: TRBV7-3
size: NA
CDR3: ASSLTRDRGRRDGYT

J: TRBJ1-5
V: TRBV6-1
size: NA
CDR3: ASSEGGSWQPQH

J: TRBJ1-6
V: TRBV19
size: NA
CDR3: ASSTDRGNSPLH

J: TRBJ1-5
V: TRBV7-9
size: NA
CDR3: ASSLDGGTGDQPQH

J: TRBJ1-6
V: TRBV27
size: NA
CDR3: ASSSDRANNSPLH

J: TRBJ2-1
V: TRBV10-3
size: NA
CDR3: AISESPGQSQYNEQF